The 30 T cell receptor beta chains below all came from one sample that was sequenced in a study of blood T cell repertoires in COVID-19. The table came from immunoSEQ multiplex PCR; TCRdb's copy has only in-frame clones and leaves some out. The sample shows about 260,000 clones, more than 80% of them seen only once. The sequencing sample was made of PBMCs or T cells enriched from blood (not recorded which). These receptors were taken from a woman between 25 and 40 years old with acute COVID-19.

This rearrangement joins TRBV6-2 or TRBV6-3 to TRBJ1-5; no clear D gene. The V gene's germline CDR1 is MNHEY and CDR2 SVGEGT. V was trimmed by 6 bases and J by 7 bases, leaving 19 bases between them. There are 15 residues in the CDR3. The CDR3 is CASSANIGGRQPQHF. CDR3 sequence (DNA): TGTGCCAGCAGCGCTAACATCGGAGGCCGCCAGCCCCAGCATTTT.

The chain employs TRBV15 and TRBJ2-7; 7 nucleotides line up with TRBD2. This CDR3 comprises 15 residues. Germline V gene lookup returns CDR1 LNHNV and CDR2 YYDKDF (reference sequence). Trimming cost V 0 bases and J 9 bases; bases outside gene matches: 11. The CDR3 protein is CATSRDKREAQGQYF. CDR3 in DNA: TGTGCCACCAGCAGAGATAAGCGGGAAGCCCAGGGGCAGTACTTC.

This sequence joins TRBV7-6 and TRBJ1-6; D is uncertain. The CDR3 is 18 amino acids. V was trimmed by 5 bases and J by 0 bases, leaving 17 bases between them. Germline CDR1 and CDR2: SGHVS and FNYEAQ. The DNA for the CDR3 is TGTGCCAGCAGCCCTAGCCCCGGTACTAGCTCCTATAATTCACCCCTCCACTTT. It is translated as CASSPSPGTSSYNSPLHF. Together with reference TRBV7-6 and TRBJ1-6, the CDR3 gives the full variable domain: GAGVSQSPRYKVTKRGQDVALRCDPISGHVSLYWYRQALGQGPEFLTYFNYEAQQDKSGLPNDRFSAERPEGSISTLTIQRTEQRDSAMYRCASSPSPGTSSYNSPLHFGNGTRLTVT.

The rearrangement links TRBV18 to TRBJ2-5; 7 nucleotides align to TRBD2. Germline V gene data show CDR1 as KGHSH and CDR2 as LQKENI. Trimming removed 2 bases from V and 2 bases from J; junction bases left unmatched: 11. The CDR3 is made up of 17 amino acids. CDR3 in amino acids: CASSPGGVSGTQETQYF. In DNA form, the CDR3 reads TGTGCCAGCTCACCAGGGGGTGTAAGCGGGACTCAAGAGACCCAGTACTTC.

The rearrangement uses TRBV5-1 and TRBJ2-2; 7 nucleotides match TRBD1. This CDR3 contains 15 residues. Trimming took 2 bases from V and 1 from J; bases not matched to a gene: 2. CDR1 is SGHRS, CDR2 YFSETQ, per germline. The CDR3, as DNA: TGCGCCAGCAGCTTCAGGACAGGGAACACCGGGGAGCTGTTTTTT. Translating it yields CASSFRTGNTGELFF. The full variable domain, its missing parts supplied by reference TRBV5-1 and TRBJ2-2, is KAGVTQTPRYLIKTRGQQVTLSCSPISGHRSVSWYQQTPGQGLQFLFEYFSETQRNKGNFPGRFSGRQFSNSRSEMNVSTLELGDSALYLCASSFRTGNTGELFFGEGSRLTVL.

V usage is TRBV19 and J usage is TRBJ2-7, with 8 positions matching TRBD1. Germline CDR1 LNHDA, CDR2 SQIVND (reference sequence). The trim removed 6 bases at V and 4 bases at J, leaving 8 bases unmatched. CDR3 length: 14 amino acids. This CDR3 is CASSSAGGLYEQYF. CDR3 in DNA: TGTGCCAGTAGCAGCGCAGGGGGCTTGTACGAGCAGTACTTC.

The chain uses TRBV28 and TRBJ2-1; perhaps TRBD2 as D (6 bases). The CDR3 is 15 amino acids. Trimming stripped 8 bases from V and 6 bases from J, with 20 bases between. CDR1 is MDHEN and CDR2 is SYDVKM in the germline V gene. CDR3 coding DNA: TGTGCCAGCGTCCCGGGACTCAGTGGGCCCAATGAGCAGTTCTTC. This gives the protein CASVPGLSGPNEQFF.

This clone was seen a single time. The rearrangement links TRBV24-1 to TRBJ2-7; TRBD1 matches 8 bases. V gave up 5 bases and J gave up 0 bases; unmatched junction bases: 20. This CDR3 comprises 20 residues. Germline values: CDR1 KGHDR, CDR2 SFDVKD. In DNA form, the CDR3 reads TGTGCCACCAGTGGCGAGCCTCCGGGACAGGTCCATTCTCACTCCTACGAGCAGTACTTC. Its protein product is CATSGEPPGQVHSHSYEQYF.

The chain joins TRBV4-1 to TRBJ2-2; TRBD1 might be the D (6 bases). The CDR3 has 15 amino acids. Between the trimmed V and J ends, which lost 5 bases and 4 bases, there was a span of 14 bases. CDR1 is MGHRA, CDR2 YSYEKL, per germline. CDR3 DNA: TGCGCCAGCAGCTATCCAGGGGTGGTCACCGGGGAGCTGTTTTTT. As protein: CASSYPGVVTGELFF.

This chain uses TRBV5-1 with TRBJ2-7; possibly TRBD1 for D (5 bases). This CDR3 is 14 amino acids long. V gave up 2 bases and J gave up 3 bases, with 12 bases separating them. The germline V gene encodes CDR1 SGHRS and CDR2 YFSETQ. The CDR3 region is CASSLAGYSYEQYF. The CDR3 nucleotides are TGCGCCAGCAGCTTAGCAGGGTACAGCTACGAGCAGTACTTC.

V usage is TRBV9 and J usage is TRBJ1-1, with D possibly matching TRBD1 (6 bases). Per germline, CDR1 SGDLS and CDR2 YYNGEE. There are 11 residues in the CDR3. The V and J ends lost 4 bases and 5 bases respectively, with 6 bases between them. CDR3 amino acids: CASSQGTEAFF. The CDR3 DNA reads TGTGCCAGCAGCCAGGGGACTGAAGCTTTCTTT.

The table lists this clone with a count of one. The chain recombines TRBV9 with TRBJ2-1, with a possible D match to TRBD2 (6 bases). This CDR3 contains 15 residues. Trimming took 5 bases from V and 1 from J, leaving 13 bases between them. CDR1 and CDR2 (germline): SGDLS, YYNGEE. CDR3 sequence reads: CASSENGGSYNEQFF. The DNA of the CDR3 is TGTGCCAGCAGTGAGAACGGGGGTTCCTACAATGAGCAGTTCTTC.

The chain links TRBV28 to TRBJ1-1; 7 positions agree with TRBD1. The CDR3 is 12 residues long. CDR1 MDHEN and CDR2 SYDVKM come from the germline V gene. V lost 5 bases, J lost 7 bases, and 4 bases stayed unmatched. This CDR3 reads CASSQGVNEAFF. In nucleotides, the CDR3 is TGTGCCAGCAGTCAGGGGGTTAATGAAGCTTTCTTT.

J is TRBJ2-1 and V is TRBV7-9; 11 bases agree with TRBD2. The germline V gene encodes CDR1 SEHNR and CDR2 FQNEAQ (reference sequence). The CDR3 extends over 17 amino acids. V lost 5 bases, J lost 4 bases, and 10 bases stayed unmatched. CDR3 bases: TGTGCCAGCAGCCCCAGAGGTACTAGCGGGAGATACAATGAGCAGTTCTTC. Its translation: CASSPRGTSGRYNEQFF.

The CDR3, as DNA: TGTGCCAGCAGCCAGGGTCCCGGCGGGACCTACAATGAGCAGTTCTTC. This codes for CASSQGPGGTYNEQFF. The chain employs TRBV4-2 and TRBJ2-1; a possible D gene is TRBD2 (6 bases). The CDR3 runs to 16 residues. V lost 3 bases to trimming and J lost 2 bases, with 14 bases between them. Germline V gene lookup returns CDR1 LGHNA and CDR2 YNFKEQ.

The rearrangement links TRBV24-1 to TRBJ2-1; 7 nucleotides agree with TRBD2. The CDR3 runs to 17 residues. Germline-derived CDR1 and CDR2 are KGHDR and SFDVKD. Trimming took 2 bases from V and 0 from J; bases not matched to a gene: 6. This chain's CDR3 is CATSDSSGVSSYNEQFF. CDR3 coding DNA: TGTGCCACCAGTGATTCGAGCGGGGTTAGCTCCTACAATGAGCAGTTCTTC.

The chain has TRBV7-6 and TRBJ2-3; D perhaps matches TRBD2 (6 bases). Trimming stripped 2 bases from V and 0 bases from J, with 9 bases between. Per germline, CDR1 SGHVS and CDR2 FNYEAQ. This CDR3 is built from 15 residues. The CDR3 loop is CASSLTGESTDTQYF. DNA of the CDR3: TGTGCCAGCAGCTTAACGGGAGAGAGCACAGATACGCAGTATTTT.

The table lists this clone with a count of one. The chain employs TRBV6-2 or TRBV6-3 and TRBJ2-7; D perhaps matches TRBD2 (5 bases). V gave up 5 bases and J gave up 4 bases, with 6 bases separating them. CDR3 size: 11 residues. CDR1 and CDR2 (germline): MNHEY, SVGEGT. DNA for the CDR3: TGTGCCAGCAGTCGAGGGTACGAGCAGTACTTC. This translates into CASSRGYEQYF.

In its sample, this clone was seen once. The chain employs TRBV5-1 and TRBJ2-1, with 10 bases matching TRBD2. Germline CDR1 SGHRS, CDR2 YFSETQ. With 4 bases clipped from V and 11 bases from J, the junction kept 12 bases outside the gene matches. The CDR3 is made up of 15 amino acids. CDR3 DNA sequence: TGCGCCAGCAGCCCGGGGACTAGCGATGAAGTTAAGCAGTTCTTC. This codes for CASSPGTSDEVKQFF.

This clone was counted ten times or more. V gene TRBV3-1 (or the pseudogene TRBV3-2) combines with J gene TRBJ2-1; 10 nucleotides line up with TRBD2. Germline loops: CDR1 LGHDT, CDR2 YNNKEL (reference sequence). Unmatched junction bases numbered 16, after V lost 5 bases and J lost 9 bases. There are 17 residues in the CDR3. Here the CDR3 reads CASSGLAGAIPSGEQFF. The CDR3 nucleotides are TGTGCCAGCAGCGGGCTAGCGGGAGCCATCCCGTCCGGTGAGCAGTTCTTC.

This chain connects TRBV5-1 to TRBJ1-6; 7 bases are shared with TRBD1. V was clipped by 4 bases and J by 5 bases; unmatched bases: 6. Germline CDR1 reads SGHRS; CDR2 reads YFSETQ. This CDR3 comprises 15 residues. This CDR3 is CASSIRQGDNSPLHF. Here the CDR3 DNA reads TGCGCCAGCAGCATCCGACAGGGAGATAATTCACCCCTCCACTTT. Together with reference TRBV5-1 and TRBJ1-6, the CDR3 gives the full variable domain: KAGVTQTPRYLIKTRGQQVTLSCSPISGHRSVSWYQQTPGQGLQFLFEYFSETQRNKGNFPGRFSGRQFSNSRSEMNVSTLELGDSALYLCASSIRQGDNSPLHFGNGTRLTVT.

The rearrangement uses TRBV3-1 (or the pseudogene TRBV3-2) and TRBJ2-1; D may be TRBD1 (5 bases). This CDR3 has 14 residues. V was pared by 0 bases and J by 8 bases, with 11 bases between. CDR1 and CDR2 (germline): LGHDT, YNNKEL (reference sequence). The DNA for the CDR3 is TGTGCCAGCAGCCAAGATCCTGGGGCCGATGAGCAGTTCTTC. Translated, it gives CASSQDPGADEQFF.

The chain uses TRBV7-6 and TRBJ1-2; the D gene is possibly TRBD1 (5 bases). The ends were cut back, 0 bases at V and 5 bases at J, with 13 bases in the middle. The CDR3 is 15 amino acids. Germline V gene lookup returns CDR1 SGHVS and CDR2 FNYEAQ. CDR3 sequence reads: CASSLALGGAYGYTF. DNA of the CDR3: TGTGCCAGCAGCTTAGCGTTGGGGGGAGCATATGGCTACACCTTC.

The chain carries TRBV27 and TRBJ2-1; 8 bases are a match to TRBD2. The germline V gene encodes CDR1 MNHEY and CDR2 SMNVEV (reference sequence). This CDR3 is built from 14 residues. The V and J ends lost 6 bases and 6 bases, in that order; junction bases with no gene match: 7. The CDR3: CASRTGTSANEQFF. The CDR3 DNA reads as TGTGCCAGCAGAACCGGGACTAGTGCCAATGAGCAGTTCTTC.

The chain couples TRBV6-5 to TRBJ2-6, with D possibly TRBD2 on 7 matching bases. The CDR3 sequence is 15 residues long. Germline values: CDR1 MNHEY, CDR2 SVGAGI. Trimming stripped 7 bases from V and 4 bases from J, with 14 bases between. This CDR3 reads CASTPGGAGANVLTF. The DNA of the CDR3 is TGTGCCAGCACCCCGGGGGGCGCGGGGGCCAACGTCCTGACTTTC.

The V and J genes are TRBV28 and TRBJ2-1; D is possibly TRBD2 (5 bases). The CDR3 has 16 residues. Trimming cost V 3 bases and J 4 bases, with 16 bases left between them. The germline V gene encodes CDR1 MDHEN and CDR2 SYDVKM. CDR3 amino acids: CASSLRSSRLYNEQFF. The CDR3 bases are TGTGCCAGCAGTTTGAGGTCTAGCCGCCTGTACAATGAGCAGTTCTTC. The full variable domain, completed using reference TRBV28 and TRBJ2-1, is DVKVTQSSRYLVKRTGEKVFLECVQDMDHENMFWYRQDPGLGLRLIYFSYDVKMKEKGDIPEGYSVSREKKERFSLILESASTNQTSMYLCASSLRSSRLYNEQFFGPGTRLTVL.

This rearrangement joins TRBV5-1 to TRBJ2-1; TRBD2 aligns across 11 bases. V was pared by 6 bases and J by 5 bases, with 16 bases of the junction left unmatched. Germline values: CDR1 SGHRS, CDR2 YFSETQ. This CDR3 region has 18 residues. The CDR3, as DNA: TGCGCCAGCATCCTTGGGGGTCTAGCGGGAGGCTTACACAATGAGCAGTTCTTC. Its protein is CASILGGLAGGLHNEQFF. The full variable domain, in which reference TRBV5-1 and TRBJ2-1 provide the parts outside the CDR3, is KAGVTQTPRYLIKTRGQQVTLSCSPISGHRSVSWYQQTPGQGLQFLFEYFSETQRNKGNFPGRFSGRQFSNSRSEMNVSTLELGDSALYLCASILGGLAGGLHNEQFFGPGTRLTVL.

The CDR3 loop is CASSSTGAGYGYTF. CDR3 nucleotide sequence: TGTGCCAGCAGTTCCACAGGGGCTGGGTATGGCTACACCTTC. The V gene is TRBV28, the J gene TRBJ1-2; 7 nucleotides line up with TRBD1. The CDR3 extends over 14 amino acids. With V trimmed by 4 bases and J by 5 bases, 7 bases remained unmatched. CDR1 and CDR2 (germline): MDHEN, SYDVKM.

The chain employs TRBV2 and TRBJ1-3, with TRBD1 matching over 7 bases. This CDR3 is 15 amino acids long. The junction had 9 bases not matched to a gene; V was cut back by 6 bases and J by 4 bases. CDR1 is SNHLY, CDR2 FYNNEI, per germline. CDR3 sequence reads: CASREGQGVGNTIYF. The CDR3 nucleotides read TGTGCCAGCAGGGAGGGGCAGGGGGTCGGAAACACCATATATTTT.

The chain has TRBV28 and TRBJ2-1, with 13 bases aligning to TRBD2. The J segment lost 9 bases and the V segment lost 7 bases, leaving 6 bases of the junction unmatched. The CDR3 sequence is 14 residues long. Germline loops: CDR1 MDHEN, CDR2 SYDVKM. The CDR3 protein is CASITSGGGSEQFF. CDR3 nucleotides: TGTGCCAGCATAACTAGCGGGGGGGGTAGTGAGCAGTTCTTC.